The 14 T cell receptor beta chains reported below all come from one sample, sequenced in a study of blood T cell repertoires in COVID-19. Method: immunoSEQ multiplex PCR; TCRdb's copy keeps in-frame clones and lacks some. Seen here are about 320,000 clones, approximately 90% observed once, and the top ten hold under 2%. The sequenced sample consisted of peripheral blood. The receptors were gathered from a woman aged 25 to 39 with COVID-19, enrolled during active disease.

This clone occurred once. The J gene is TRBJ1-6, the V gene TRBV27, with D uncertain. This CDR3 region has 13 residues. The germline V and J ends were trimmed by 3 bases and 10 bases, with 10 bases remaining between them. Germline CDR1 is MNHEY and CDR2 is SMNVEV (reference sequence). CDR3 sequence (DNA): TGTGCCAGCAGTTTGGCCCCGGGGTCACCCCTCCACTTT. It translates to CASSLAPGSPLHF.

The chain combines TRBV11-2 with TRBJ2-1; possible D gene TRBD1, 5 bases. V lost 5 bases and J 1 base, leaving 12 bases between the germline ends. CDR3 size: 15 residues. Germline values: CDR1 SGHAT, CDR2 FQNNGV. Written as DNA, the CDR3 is TGTGCCAGCAGCCCTGACAGAGGATCCTACAATGAGCAGTTCTTC. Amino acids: CASSPDRGSYNEQFF.

CDR3 in amino acids: CASSPQGAKGANVLTF. In DNA form, the CDR3 reads TGTGCCAGCTCACCACAGGGGGCGAAAGGGGCCAACGTCCTGACTTTC. The chain employs TRBV18 and TRBJ2-6; 7 nucleotides line up with TRBD1. Germline trimming cut 1 base from V and 4 bases from J; bases unmatched to any gene: 4. This CDR3 comprises 16 residues. Germline CDR1 KGHSH, CDR2 LQKENI. Drawing the rest from reference TRBV18 and TRBJ2-6, the complete variable domain is NAGVMQNPRHLVRRRGQEARLRCSPMKGHSHVYWYRQLPEEGLKFMVYLQKENIIDESGMPKERFSAEFPKEGPSILRIQQVVRGDSAAYFCASSPQGAKGANVLTFGAGSRLTVL.

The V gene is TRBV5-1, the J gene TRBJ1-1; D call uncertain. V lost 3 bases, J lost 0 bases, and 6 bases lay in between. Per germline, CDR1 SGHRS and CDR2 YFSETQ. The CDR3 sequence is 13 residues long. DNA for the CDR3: TGCGCCAGCAGCTCCGGGATGAACACTGAAGCTTTCTTT. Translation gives CASSSGMNTEAFF. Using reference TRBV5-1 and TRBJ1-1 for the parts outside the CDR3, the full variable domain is KAGVTQTPRYLIKTRGQQVTLSCSPISGHRSVSWYQQTPGQGLQFLFEYFSETQRNKGNFPGRFSGRQFSNSRSEMNVSTLELGDSALYLCASSSGMNTEAFFGQGTRLTVV.

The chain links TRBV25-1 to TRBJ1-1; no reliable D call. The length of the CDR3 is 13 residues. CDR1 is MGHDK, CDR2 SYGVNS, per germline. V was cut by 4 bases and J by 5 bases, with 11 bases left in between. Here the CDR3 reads CASSAGRSTEAFF. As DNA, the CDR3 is TGTGCCAGCAGTGCGGGGAGAAGTACTGAAGCTTTCTTT.

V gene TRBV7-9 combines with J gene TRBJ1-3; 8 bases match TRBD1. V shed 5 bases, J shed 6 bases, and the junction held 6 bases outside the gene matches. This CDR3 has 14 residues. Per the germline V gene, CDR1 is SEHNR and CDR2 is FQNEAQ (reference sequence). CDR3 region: CASSDTGGANTIYF. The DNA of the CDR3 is TGTGCCAGCAGCGATACAGGGGGAGCAAACACCATATATTTT.

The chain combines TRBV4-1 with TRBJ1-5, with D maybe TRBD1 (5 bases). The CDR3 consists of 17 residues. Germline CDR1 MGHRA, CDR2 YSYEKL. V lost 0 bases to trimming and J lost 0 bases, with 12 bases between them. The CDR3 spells CASSQEQTEYSNQPQHF. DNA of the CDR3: TGCGCCAGCAGCCAAGAGCAGACAGAGTATAGCAATCAGCCCCAGCATTTT.

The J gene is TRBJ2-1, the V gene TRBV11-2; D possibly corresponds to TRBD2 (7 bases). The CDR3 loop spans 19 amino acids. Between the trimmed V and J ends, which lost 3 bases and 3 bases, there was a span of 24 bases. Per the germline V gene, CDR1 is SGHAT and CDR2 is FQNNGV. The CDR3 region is CASSFRGRGVLKVYNEQFF. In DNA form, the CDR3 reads TGTGCCAGCAGCTTTAGGGGGAGGGGCGTCCTTAAGGTCTACAATGAGCAGTTCTTC.

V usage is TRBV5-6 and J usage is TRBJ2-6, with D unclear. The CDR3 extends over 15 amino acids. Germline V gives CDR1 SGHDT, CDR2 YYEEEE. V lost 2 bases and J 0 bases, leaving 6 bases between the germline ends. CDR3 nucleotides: TGTGCCAGCAGCTTCGGCGGCTCTGGGGCCAACGTCCTGACTTTC. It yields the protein CASSFGGSGANVLTF.

CDR3 nucleotides: TGTGCCAGCAGCCCCCGGACAGGGGCGAACACCGGGGAGCTGTTTTTT. It encodes CASSPRTGANTGELFF. The chain joins TRBV7-2 to TRBJ2-2, with TRBD1 identical over 9 bases. Germline V gene sequence: CDR1 SGHTA, CDR2 FQGNSA. The CDR3 has 16 residues. Germline trimming cut 5 bases from V and 0 bases from J; bases unmatched to any gene: 4.

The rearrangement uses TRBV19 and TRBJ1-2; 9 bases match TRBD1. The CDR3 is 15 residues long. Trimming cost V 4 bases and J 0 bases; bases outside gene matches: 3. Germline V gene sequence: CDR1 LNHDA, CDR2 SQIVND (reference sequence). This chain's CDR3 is CASSTQGAANYGYTF. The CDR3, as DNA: TGTGCCAGTAGTACACAGGGGGCAGCTAACTATGGCTACACCTTC.

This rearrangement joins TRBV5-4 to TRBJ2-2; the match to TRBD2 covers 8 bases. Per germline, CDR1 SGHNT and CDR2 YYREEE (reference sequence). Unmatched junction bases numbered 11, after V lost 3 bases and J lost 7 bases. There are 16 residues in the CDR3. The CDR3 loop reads CASSSRRGGLDGELFF. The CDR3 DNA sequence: TGTGCCAGCAGCTCCCGTCGGGGGGGCCTTGACGGGGAGCTGTTTTTT.

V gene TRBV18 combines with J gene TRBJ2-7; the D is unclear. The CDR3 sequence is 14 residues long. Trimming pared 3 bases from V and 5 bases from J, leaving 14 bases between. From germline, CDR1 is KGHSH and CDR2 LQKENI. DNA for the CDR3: TGTGCCAGCTCACCTCATCCACGGGTTGACGAGCAGTACTTC. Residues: CASSPHPRVDEQYF.

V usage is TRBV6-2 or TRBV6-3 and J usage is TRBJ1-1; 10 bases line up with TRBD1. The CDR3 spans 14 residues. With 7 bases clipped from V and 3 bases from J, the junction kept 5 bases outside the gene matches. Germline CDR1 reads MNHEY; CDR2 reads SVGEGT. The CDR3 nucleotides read TGTGCCAGCACCCCCGGGACAGGGGACACTGAAGCTTTCTTT. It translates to CASTPGTGDTEAFF.